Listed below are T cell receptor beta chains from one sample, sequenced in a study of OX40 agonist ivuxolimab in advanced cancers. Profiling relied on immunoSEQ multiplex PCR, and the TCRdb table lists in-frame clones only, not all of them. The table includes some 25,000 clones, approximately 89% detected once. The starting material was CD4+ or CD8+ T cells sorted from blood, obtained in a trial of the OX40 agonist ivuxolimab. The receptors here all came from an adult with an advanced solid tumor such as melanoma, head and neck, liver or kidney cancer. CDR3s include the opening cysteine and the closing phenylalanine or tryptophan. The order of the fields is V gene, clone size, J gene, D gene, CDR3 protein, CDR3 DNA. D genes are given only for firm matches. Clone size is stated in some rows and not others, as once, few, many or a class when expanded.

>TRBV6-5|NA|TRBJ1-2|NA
CASSYSNPGEGYGYTF
TGTGCCAGCAGTTACTCGAACCCAGGGGAGGGCTATGGCTACACCTTC
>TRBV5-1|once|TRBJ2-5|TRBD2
CASIRTAGAEETQYF
TGCGCCAGCATAAGGACGGCGGGAGCAGAAGAGACCCAGTACTTC
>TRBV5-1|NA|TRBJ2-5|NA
CASSLGGDQVQYF
TGCGCCAGCAGCTTAGGAGGAGATCAGGTCCAGTACTTC
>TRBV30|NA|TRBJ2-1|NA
CAWTSGSGSNNEQFF
TGTGCCTGGACTTCGGGAAGCGGTTCGAACAATGAGCAGTTCTTC
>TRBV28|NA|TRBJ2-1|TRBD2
CASSSRWVAGGLARNEQFF
TGTGCCAGCAGTTCCCGGTGGGTAGCGGGAGGTCTGGCTCGGAATGAGCAGTTCTTC
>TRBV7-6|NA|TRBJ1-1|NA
CASSRMSVNTEAFF
TGTGCCAGCAGCCGGATGTCCGTGAACACTGAAGCTTTCTTT
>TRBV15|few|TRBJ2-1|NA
CATSRDHGSSSYNEQFF
TGTGCCACCAGCAGAGATCACGGGAGCAGTTCCTACAATGAGCAGTTCTTC
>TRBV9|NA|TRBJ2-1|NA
CASSAQGNEQFF
TGTGCCAGCAGCGCCCAGGGTAATGAGCAGTTCTTC
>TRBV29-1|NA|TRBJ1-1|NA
CSVRHSPEAFF
TGCAGCGTTAGACATAGCCCTGAAGCTTTCTTT
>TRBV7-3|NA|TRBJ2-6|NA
CASSLMGRASGANVLTF
TGTGCCAGCAGCTTAATGGGACGGGCCTCTGGGGCCAACGTCCTGACTTTC
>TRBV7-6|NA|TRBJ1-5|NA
CASSRMTDQPQHF
TGTGCCAGCAGCCGTATGACAGATCAGCCCCAGCATTTT
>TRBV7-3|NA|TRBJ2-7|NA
CASSLKWGYEQYF
TGTGCCAGCAGCTTGAAATGGGGTTACGAGCAGTACTTC
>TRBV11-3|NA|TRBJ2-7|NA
CASSLDPVSSYEQYF
TGTGCCAGCAGCTTAGATCCCGTCAGTTCCTACGAGCAGTACTTC
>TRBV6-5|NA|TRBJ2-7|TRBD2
CASSPQRETYEQYF
TGTGCCAGCAGCCCTCAGCGGGAGACGTACGAGCAGTACTTC
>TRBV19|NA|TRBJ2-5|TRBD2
CASSLGLAAFQETQYF
TGTGCCAGTAGTCTAGGACTAGCGGCTTTCCAAGAGACCCAGTACTTC
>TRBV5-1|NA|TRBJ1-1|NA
CASSLGHPNTEAFF
TGCGCCAGCAGCCTGGGACACCCGAACACTGAAGCTTTCTTT
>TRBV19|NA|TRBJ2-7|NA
CASGVGRGRTYEQYF
TGTGCCAGTGGGGTGGGTAGGGGCCGAACCTACGAGCAGTACTTC
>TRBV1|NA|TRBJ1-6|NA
CTSSHGRSPLHF
TGCACCAGCAGCCATGGGAGGTCACCCCTCCACTTT
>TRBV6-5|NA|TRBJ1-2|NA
CASRVAGGYGYTF
TGTGCCAGCAGGGTAGCCGGGGGATATGGCTACACCTTC
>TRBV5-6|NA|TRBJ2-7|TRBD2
CASSLDLAGGPTYEQYF
TGTGCCAGCAGCTTGGACCTAGCGGGAGGACCAACCTACGAGCAGTACTTC
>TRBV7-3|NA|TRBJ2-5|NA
CASSLNGDHGTQYF
TGTGCCAGCAGCTTAAATGGGGATCACGGGACCCAGTACTTC
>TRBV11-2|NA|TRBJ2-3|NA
CASSLSGISTDTQYF
TGTGCCAGCAGCTTATCTGGCATCTCCACAGATACGCAGTATTTT
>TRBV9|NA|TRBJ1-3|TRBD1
CASSVGGQGFNTIYF
TGTGCCAGCAGCGTAGGGGGACAGGGTTTCAACACCATATATTTT
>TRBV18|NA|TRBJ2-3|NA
CASSPVGAGFTDTQYF
TGTGCCAGCTCCCCCGTCGGGGCAGGATTCACAGATACGCAGTATTTT
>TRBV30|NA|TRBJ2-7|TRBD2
CAWRTGGYEQYF
TGTGCCTGGAGAACGGGAGGCTACGAGCAGTACTTC
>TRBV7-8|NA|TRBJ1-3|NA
CASSLKGIGSGNTIYF
TGTGCCAGCAGCTTGAAGGGGATCGGCTCTGGAAACACCATATATTTT
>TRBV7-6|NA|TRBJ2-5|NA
CASSLETTQETQYF
TGTGCCAGCAGCTTAGAGACTACCCAAGAGACCCAGTACTTC
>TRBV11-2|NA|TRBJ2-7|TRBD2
CASSPPLAGERRGSYEQYF
TGTGCCAGCAGCCCCCCATTAGCGGGAGAGCGGAGGGGCTCCTACGAGCAGTACTTC
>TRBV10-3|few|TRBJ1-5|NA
CAISGLLGQPQHF
TGTGCCATCAGTGGGCTTCTGGGGCAGCCCCAGCATTTT
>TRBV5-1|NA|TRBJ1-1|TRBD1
CASSLARGAPEAEAFF
TGCGCCAGCAGCTTGGCCAGGGGGGCCCCGGAGGCTGAAGCTTTCTTT
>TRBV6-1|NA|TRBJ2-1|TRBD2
CASSEGLAGGPYNEQFF
TGTGCCAGCAGTGAGGGACTAGCGGGAGGCCCCTACAATGAGCAGTTCTTC
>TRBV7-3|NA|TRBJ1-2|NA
CASSLNRADGYTF
TGTGCCAGCAGCTTAAACAGGGCGGACGGCTACACCTTC
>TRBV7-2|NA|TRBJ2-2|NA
CASSPDRRNSGELFF
TGTGCCAGCAGCCCAGACCGGCGAAACAGCGGGGAGCTGTTTTTT
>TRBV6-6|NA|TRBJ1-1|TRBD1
CASRLQGAGTEAFF
TGTGCCAGCAGACTACAGGGGGCAGGAACTGAAGCTTTCTTT
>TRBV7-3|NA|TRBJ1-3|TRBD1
CASSRGQGGPNTIYF
TGTGCCAGCAGCCGGGGACAGGGAGGTCCTAACACCATATATTTT
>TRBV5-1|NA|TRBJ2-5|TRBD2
CASGEGGSQTQYF
TGCGCCAGCGGGGAGGGCGGGAGCCAGACCCAGTACTTC
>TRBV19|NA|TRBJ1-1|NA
CASTPYRGANTEAFF
TGTGCCAGTACCCCCTATAGAGGGGCGAACACTGAAGCTTTCTTT
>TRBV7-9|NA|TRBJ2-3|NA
CASSITSQTGVTDTQYF
TGTGCCAGCAGCATCACGAGTCAGACAGGAGTCACAGATACGCAGTATTTT
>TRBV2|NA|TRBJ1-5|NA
CASSPDGAQPQHF
TGTGCCAGCAGCCCAGACGGAGCCCAGCCCCAGCATTTT
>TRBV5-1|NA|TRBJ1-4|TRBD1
CASSGTGQNNEKLFF
TGCGCCAGCAGCGGGACGGGACAGAATAATGAAAAACTGTTTTTT
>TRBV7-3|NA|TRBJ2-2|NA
CASSLGSNTGELFF
TGTGCCAGCAGCTTAGGGTCGAACACCGGGGAGCTGTTTTTT
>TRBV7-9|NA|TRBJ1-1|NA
CASSLLRSDGGAFF
TGTGCCAGCAGCTTATTACGATCAGATGGCGGGGCTTTCTTT
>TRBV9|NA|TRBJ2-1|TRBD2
CASSVGASGSPYNEQFF
TGTGCCAGCAGCGTAGGGGCTAGCGGGAGTCCCTACAATGAGCAGTTCTTC
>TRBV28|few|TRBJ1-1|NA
CASSSQGPEAFF
TGTGCCAGCAGTTCCCAGGGACCTGAAGCTTTCTTT
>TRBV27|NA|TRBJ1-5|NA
CASSLLGDQPQHF
TGTGCCAGCAGTCTCCTCGGTGATCAGCCCCAGCATTTT
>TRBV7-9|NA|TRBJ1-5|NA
CASSPAGRQPQHF
TGTGCCAGCAGCCCCGCCGGGCGTCAGCCCCAGCATTTT